The 29 T cell receptor beta chains presented below share a single source sample, sequenced in a study of CD8 T cells in ankylosing spondylitis. Overall study results and limits: About 8 highly homologous variants formed a TCR beta motif that appeared characteristic of ankylosing spondylitis blood.

TCRdb independently ran MiXCR on the 5' RACE reads; one entry per CDR3 protein. The data hold under 550,000 distinct CDR3 sequences, with roughly 27% observed a single time. These receptors have no known antigen. The material sequenced was blood, either unsorted or a sorted T cell fraction (not recorded which). The receptors here all came from a male donor with ankylosing spondylitis.

In this sample, this clonotype turned up once. The CDR3 is CASSFRGGRDNEQFF. CDR3 nucleotides: TGTGCCAGCAGCTTTCGTGGCGGGAGGGACAATGAGCAGTTCTTC. The chain is built from TRBV5-8 and TRBJ2-1; 9 bases match TRBD2. Trimming took 2 bases from V and 5 from J; bases not matched to a gene: 5. The germline gives CDR1 SGHTS, CDR2 YDEGEE. This CDR3 has 15 amino acids.

The table lists this clonotype with many counts. The CDR3 is CATSDPRGSDTQYF. The CDR3 nucleotides are TGTGCCACCAGTGATCCCCGGGGTTCGGATACGCAGTATTTT. The chain combines TRBV24-1 with TRBJ2-3, with a tentative D call TRBD2 (5 bases). The CDR3 contains 14 residues. CDR1 and CDR2 from the germline V gene are KGHDR and SFDVKD. Trimming took off 3 bases at V and 6 bases at J, with 12 bases between the two ends.

The chain has TRBV5-1 and TRBJ2-1; TRBD2 agrees at 8 bases. Looked up from germline, CDR1 is SGHRS and CDR2 is YFSETQ. The V gene end was trimmed by 4 bases and the J gene end by 8 bases; junction bases not matched to a gene: 14. This CDR3 region has 16 residues. The DNA of the CDR3 is TGCGCCAGCAGCCTCGGACTAGCCGTCTTCCAAGATGAGCAGTTCTTC. Amino acid sequence: CASSLGLAVFQDEQFF.

Only a few counts were recorded for this clonotype. The chain couples TRBV19 to TRBJ1-4; 7 bases are a match to TRBD1. The CDR3 is 13 residues long. CDR1 and CDR2 from the germline V gene are LNHDA and SQIVND (reference sequence). With V trimmed by 10 bases and J by 5 bases, 7 bases remained unmatched. For the CDR3, the DNA is TGTGCCACCGGGACAGCCAGAAATGAAAAACTGTTTTTT. Translated: CATGTARNEKLFF. The full variable domain, its missing parts supplied by reference TRBV19 and TRBJ1-4, is DGGITQSPKYLFRKEGQNVTLSCEQNLNHDAMYWYRQDPGQGLRLIYYSQIVNDFQKGDIAEGYSVSREKKESFPLTVTSAQKNPTAFYLCATGTARNEKLFFGSGTQLSVL.

This clonotype was observed a single time. This chain connects TRBV3-1 to TRBJ2-2; 10 bases align to TRBD1. CDR3 length equals 15 residues. Trimming took 3 bases from V and 6 from J; bases not matched to a gene: 4. The germline V gene has CDR1 LGHDT and CDR2 YNNKEL (reference sequence). Here the CDR3 reads CASSQGQGSAGELFF. The CDR3, as DNA: TGTGCCAGCAGCCAGGGACAGGGGTCGGCCGGGGAGCTGTTTTTT.

The chain recombines TRBV12-3 or TRBV12-4 with TRBJ1-1, with TRBD1 as a possible D gene (5 bases). Between the trimmed V and J ends, which lost 1 base and 2 bases, there was a span of 11 bases. This CDR3 has 15 amino acids. CDR3 amino acids: CASSLDGTANTEAFF. The CDR3 DNA sequence: TGTGCCAGCAGTTTAGATGGGACTGCCAACACTGAAGCTTTCTTT.

This chain joins TRBV24-1 and TRBJ2-1; D remains ambiguous. Germline values: CDR1 KGHDR, CDR2 SFDVKD. V was cut by 1 base and J by 4 bases, with 10 bases left in between. The length of the CDR3 is 15 residues. CDR3 nucleotides: TGTGCCACCAGTGATTTTGAAGGGTCGTACAATGAGCAGTTCTTC. Its translation is CATSDFEGSYNEQFF.

The chain uses TRBV27 and TRBJ1-2; TRBD1 matches at 9 bases. Trimming cost V 7 bases and J 4 bases; bases outside gene matches: 7. This CDR3 spans 14 amino acids. Germline CDR1 is MNHEY and CDR2 is SMNVEV (reference sequence). As DNA, the CDR3 is TGTGCCAGCAAATGGACAGGGGTAGGCTATGGCTACACCTTC. Its protein is CASKWTGVGYGYTF.

This clonotype was seen many times. The chain has TRBV24-1 and TRBJ2-1; 7 bases align to TRBD1. Germline CDR1 reads KGHDR; CDR2 reads SFDVKD. After removal of 4 bases from V and 5 bases from J, the junction contained 7 bases not matched to a gene. This CDR3 has 15 residues. The CDR3 loop is CATSDSGQTNNEQFF. The CDR3 DNA sequence: TGTGCCACCAGTGACTCGGGACAGACAAACAATGAGCAGTTCTTC.

V is TRBV3-1 and J is TRBJ1-3; D remains ambiguous. The CDR3 covers 15 residues. CDR1 is LGHDT and CDR2 is YNNKEL in the germline V gene (reference sequence). V was clipped by 3 bases and J by 3 bases, with 12 bases between them. In nucleotides, the CDR3 is TGTGCCAGCAGCCAGACTCCCGGGAGTGGAAACACCATATATTTT. Translation gives CASSQTPGSGNTIYF. The whole variable domain, remainder taken from reference TRBV3-1 and TRBJ1-3, is DTAVSQTPKYLVTQMGNDKSIKCEQNLGHDTMYWYKQDSKKFLKIMFSYNNKELIINETVPNRFSPKSPDKAHLNLHINSLELGDSAVYFCASSQTPGSGNTIYFGEGSWLTVV.

This clonotype was picked up a small number of times. This sequence joins TRBV5-1 and TRBJ2-5; D possibly corresponds to TRBD1 (5 bases). CDR3 length equals 14 residues. CDR1 SGHRS and CDR2 YFSETQ come from the germline V gene. V lost 2 bases, J lost 2 bases, and 10 bases lay in between. The CDR3 nucleotides are TGCGCCAGCAGCTTTAGGGGCAGTCAAGAGACCCAGTACTTC. Translation gives CASSFRGSQETQYF.

This clonotype was observed a few times. The V gene is TRBV12-3 or TRBV12-4, the J gene TRBJ2-3; D possibly corresponds to TRBD1 (5 bases). Trimming left V 7 bases short and J 2 bases short, with 13 bases between. This CDR3 spans 14 amino acids. CDR3 loop: CASTWGRHTDTQYF. As DNA, the CDR3 is TGTGCCAGCACCTGGGGCAGACACACAGATACGCAGTATTTT.

Remarks on this clonotype: Since the CDR3 does not end with the conserved phenylalanine or tryptophan, this likely comes from a read error. The chain uses TRBV3-1 and TRBJ2-1; TRBD1 aligns across 7 bases. The V segment lost 0 bases and the J segment 8 bases; nucleotides outside the gene matches: 7. CDR1 is LGHDT, CDR2 YNNKEL, per germline (reference sequence). There are 15 residues in the CDR3. The CDR3 sequence: CASSQDTQGWDEQFI. The CDR3 DNA follows: TGTGCCAGCAGCCAAGATACACAGGGGTGGGATGAGCAGTTCATC.

In its sample, this clonotype was seen many times. The chain uses TRBV7-9 and TRBJ2-5; D gene uncertain. In germline, CDR1 is SEHNR, CDR2 FQNEAQ (reference sequence). The germline V and J ends were trimmed by 1 base and 1 base, with 7 bases remaining between them. The CDR3 runs 14 residues. In nucleotides, the CDR3 is TGTGCCAGCAGCTTAGGTAACGGCCAAGAGACCCAGTACTTC. Translating gives CASSLGNGQETQYF.

CDR3 loop: CATRGAHNPMNTEAFF. CDR3 nucleotides: TGTGCCACCCGCGGGGCACATAATCCGATGAACACTGAAGCTTTCTTT. The V gene is TRBV6-1, the J gene TRBJ1-1; a weak D match, TRBD1 (5 bases). V lost 10 bases, J lost 0 bases, and 21 bases lay in between. The CDR3 loop spans 16 amino acids. The V gene's germline CDR1 is MNHNS and CDR2 SASEGT.

The table lists this clonotype with a few counts. The chain uses TRBV19 and TRBJ2-1, with 14 bases identical to TRBD2. This CDR3 spans 15 amino acids. After removal of 4 bases from V and 7 bases from J, the junction contained 3 bases not matched to a gene. Looked up from germline, CDR1 is LNHDA and CDR2 is SQIVND (reference sequence). In DNA, the CDR3 is TGTGCCAGTAGTAGGAGGACTAGCGGGGGGAATGAGCAGTTCTTC. Translating it yields CASSRRTSGGNEQFF. Full variable domain (rest looked up from reference TRBV19 and TRBJ2-1): DGGITQSPKYLFRKEGQNVTLSCEQNLNHDAMYWYRQDPGQGLRLIYYSQIVNDFQKGDIAEGYSVSREKKESFPLTVTSAQKNPTAFYLCASSRRTSGGNEQFFGPGTRLTVL.

The sample holds a few counts of this clonotype. The chain is built from TRBV4-1 and TRBJ2-4; weak D call: TRBD2 (7 bases). CDR1 is MGHRA, CDR2 YSYEKL, per germline. The CDR3 extends over 16 amino acids. Trimming pared 0 bases from V and 7 bases from J, leaving 16 bases between. This CDR3 is CASSQDRGEGLNIQYF. The CDR3 coding sequence is TGCGCCAGCAGCCAAGATAGGGGGGAGGGACTGAACATTCAGTACTTC.

This chain links TRBV30 with TRBJ1-5; 7 positions agree with TRBD1. Unmatched junction bases numbered 4, after V lost 4 bases and J lost 1 base. The length of the CDR3 is 14 residues. CDR1 and CDR2 from the germline V gene are GTSNPN and SVGIG (reference sequence). CDR3 nucleotides: TGTGCCTGGACCAGGGGGGGGAGCAATCAGCCCCAGCATTTT. This translates into CAWTRGGSNQPQHF.

The gene calls are TRBV20-1 and TRBJ2-5, with 13 bases matching TRBD2. With 0 bases clipped from V and 5 bases from J, the junction kept 3 bases outside the gene matches. The CDR3 spans 15 residues. Germline CDR1 DFQATT, CDR2 SNEGSKA (reference sequence). CDR3 sequence: CSARDGTSGTETQYF. In nucleotides, the CDR3 is TGCAGTGCTAGAGATGGGACTAGCGGGACTGAGACCCAGTACTTC.

This chain joins TRBV12-3 or TRBV12-4 and TRBJ1-1; D is uncertain. This CDR3 is built from 13 residues. Trimming removed 6 bases at V and 0 bases at J, with 8 bases between. CDR3 amino acids: CASSTNLNTEAFF. CDR3 sequence (DNA): TGTGCCAGCAGCACAAACTTGAACACTGAAGCTTTCTTT.

This chain connects TRBV4-2 to TRBJ2-6; D gene ambiguous. CDR1 is LGHNA, CDR2 YNFKEQ, per germline. The CDR3 loop spans 17 amino acids. Trimming left V 0 bases short and J 0 bases short, with 9 bases between. The CDR3 sequence is CASSQDDALSGANVLTF. In DNA form, the CDR3 reads TGTGCCAGCAGCCAAGACGACGCCCTCTCTGGGGCCAACGTCCTGACTTTC.

This clonotype was counted only a few times. The gene calls are TRBV30 and TRBJ2-2, with D possibly matching TRBD1 (6 bases). V dropped 2 bases and J dropped 6 bases, with 16 bases sitting between them. This CDR3 has 15 residues. Per the germline V gene, CDR1 is GTSNPN and CDR2 is SVGIG (reference sequence). The CDR3 sequence is CAWSNGQTFAGELFF. Here the CDR3 DNA reads TGTGCCTGGAGTAATGGACAGACGTTTGCCGGGGAGCTGTTTTTT. Using reference TRBV30 and TRBJ2-2 for the parts outside the CDR3, the full variable domain is SQTIHQWPATLVQPVGSPLSLECTVEGTSNPNLYWYRQAAGRGLQLLFYSVGIGQISSEVPQNLSASRPQDRQFILSSKKLLLSDSGFYLCAWSNGQTFAGELFFGEGSRLTVL.

The CDR3 sequence: CASKRPNTEAFF. In DNA form, the CDR3 reads TGTGCCAGCAAGAGACCGAACACTGAAGCTTTCTTT. V gene TRBV6-2 or TRBV6-3 combines with J gene TRBJ1-1; D uncertain. Germline V gene data show CDR1 as MNHEY and CDR2 as SVGEGT. The CDR3 covers 12 residues. V was clipped by 7 bases and J by 1 base, with 7 bases between them.

In its sample, this clonotype was seen a few times. The rearrangement links TRBV10-1 to TRBJ2-3, with D perhaps matching TRBD2 (7 bases). Per the germline V gene, CDR1 is WNHNN and CDR2 is SYGVQD (reference sequence). Trimming cost V 10 bases and J 2 bases, with 13 bases left between them. CDR3 length: 13 amino acids. Written as DNA, the CDR3 is TGCGCCACCAGCGGGACATCCACAGATACGCAGTATTTT. It is translated as CATSGTSTDTQYF.

The gene calls are TRBV7-9 and TRBJ2-5; D may be TRBD2 (6 bases). With 3 bases removed from V and 4 bases from J, the gap between germline ends came to 15 bases. The CDR3 is 15 amino acids. Germline lookup yields CDR1 SEHNR and CDR2 FQNEAQ (reference sequence). In DNA form, the CDR3 reads TGTGCCAGCAGCTTTGGAACGGGAGTGGGAGAGACCCAGTACTTC. It codes for CASSFGTGVGETQYF.

This rearrangement joins TRBV24-1 to TRBJ1-2; unclear D gene. The CDR3 is made up of 14 amino acids. The V gene's germline CDR1 is KGHDR and CDR2 SFDVKD. V dropped 3 bases and J dropped 3 bases, with 10 bases sitting between them. CDR3 coding DNA: TGTGCCACCAGTGATAGTGCAGATGACTATGGCTACACCTTC. This sequence encodes CATSDSADDYGYTF.

This CDR3 reads CASSRQGERTFF. The CDR3 coding sequence is TGTGCCAGCAGCCGCCAGGGGGAGAGAACGTTCTTC. The V call is TRBV4-2, the J call TRBJ2-1, with 7 positions matching TRBD1. Germline trimming cut 4 bases from V and 15 bases from J; bases unmatched to any gene: 9. The CDR3 sequence is 12 residues long. CDR1 LGHNA and CDR2 YNFKEQ come from the germline V gene.

The V and J genes are TRBV9 and TRBJ2-5; 8 bases map to TRBD2. The CDR3 is made up of 17 amino acids. Per germline, CDR1 SGDLS and CDR2 YYNGEE. Trimming at V came to 0 bases and at J to 2 bases, leaving 9 bases not matched to a gene. CDR3 sequence: CASSVGRTSGLQETQYF. DNA of the CDR3: TGTGCCAGCAGCGTAGGTCGAACTAGCGGACTGCAAGAGACCCAGTACTTC. The full variable domain, with the rest looked up from reference TRBV9 and TRBJ2-5, is DSGVTQTPKHLITATGQRVTLRCSPRSGDLSVYWYQQSLDQGLQFLIQYYNGEERAKGNILERFSAQQFPDLHSELNLSSLELGDSALYFCASSVGRTSGLQETQYFGPGTRLLVL.

This clonotype was seen a handful of times. The chain has TRBV5-1 and TRBJ2-1; D is ambiguous. Trimming removed 0 bases at V and 7 bases at J, with 8 bases between. CDR1 and CDR2 (germline): SGHRS, YFSETQ. This CDR3 spans 13 amino acids. CDR3 nucleotide sequence: TGCGCCAGCAGCTTGGCCAACGGGAATGAGCAGTTCTTC. This translates into CASSLANGNEQFF.